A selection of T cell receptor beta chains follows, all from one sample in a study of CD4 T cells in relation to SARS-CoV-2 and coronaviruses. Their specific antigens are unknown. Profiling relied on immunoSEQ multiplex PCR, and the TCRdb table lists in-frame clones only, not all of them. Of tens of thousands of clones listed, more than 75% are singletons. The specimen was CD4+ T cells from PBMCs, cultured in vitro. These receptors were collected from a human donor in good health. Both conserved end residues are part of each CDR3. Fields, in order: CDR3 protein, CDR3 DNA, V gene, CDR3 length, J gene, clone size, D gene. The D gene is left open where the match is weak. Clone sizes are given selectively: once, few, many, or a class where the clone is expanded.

CDR3 protein: CASSERGWAAFF
CDR3 DNA: TGTGCCAGCAGTGAACGGGGGTGGGCAGCTTTCTTT
V gene: TRBV6-1
CDR3 length: 12
J gene: TRBJ1-1
clone size: .
D gene: .

CDR3 protein: CASSPDGSSYNEQFF
CDR3 DNA: TGTGCCAGCAGCCCCGACGGGAGCTCCTACAATGAGCAGTTCTTC
V gene: TRBV11-2
CDR3 length: 15
J gene: TRBJ2-1
clone size: hyperexpanded
D gene: .

CDR3 protein: CASSTRGREGEQFF
CDR3 DNA: TGTGCCAGCAGCACAAGGGGGAGGGAGGGTGAGCAGTTCTTC
V gene: TRBV9
CDR3 length: 14
J gene: TRBJ2-1
clone size: .
D gene: .

CDR3 protein: CASSPSLADPYEQYF
CDR3 DNA: TGTGCCAGCTCACCATCCTTAGCGGACCCCTACGAGCAGTACTTC
V gene: TRBV18
CDR3 length: 15
J gene: TRBJ2-7
clone size: .
D gene: .

CDR3 protein: CASRGERIADTQYF
CDR3 DNA: TGTGCCAGCAGAGGGGAGAGGATCGCCGATACGCAGTATTTT
V gene: TRBV2
CDR3 length: 14
J gene: TRBJ2-3
clone size: .
D gene: .

CDR3 protein: CASSKGQGNQPQHF
CDR3 DNA: TGTGCCAGCAGTAAGGGACAGGGAAATCAGCCCCAGCATTTT
V gene: TRBV6-5
CDR3 length: 14
J gene: TRBJ1-5
clone size: .
D gene: TRBD1

CDR3 protein: CAIAGGSRTEAFF
CDR3 DNA: TGTGCCATCGCGGGGGGAAGTAGGACTGAAGCTTTCTTT
V gene: TRBV28
CDR3 length: 13
J gene: TRBJ1-1
clone size: .
D gene: .

CDR3 protein: CASSRTGSYEQYF
CDR3 DNA: TGTGCCAGCAGTCGGACGGGCTCTTACGAGCAGTACTTC
V gene: TRBV7-2
CDR3 length: 13
J gene: TRBJ2-7
clone size: .
D gene: .

CDR3 protein: CSVRRDRTDTQYF
CDR3 DNA: TGCAGCGTTCGCCGGGACAGGACAGATACGCAGTATTTT
V gene: TRBV29-1
CDR3 length: 13
J gene: TRBJ2-3
clone size: once
D gene: TRBD1

CDR3 protein: CASSPQGQMNTEAFF
CDR3 DNA: TGTGCCAGCAGCCCTCAGGGACAAATGAACACTGAAGCTTTCTTT
V gene: TRBV9
CDR3 length: 15
J gene: TRBJ1-1
clone size: .
D gene: .

CDR3 protein: CASSTASYGYTF
CDR3 DNA: TGTGCCAGCAGCACAGCCTCGTATGGCTACACCTTC
V gene: TRBV12-3/TRBV12-4
CDR3 length: 12
J gene: TRBJ1-2
clone size: .
D gene: .

CDR3 protein: CASSLIVARGLEQFF
CDR3 DNA: TGTGCCAGCAGTTTAATCGTGGCTCGGGGTTTGGAGCAGTTCTTC
V gene: TRBV27
CDR3 length: 15
J gene: TRBJ2-1
clone size: .
D gene: .

CDR3 protein: CASSGQGNQETQYF
CDR3 DNA: TGTGCCAGCAGCGGGCAGGGAAACCAAGAGACCCAGTACTTC
V gene: TRBV7-3
CDR3 length: 14
J gene: TRBJ2-5
clone size: .
D gene: .

CDR3 protein: CATSAPVGDSTVYGYTF
CDR3 DNA: TGTGCCACCAGTGCTCCCGTTGGGGACAGTACGGTCTATGGCTACACCTTC
V gene: TRBV24-1
CDR3 length: 17
J gene: TRBJ1-2
clone size: once
D gene: TRBD1

CDR3 protein: CASRGTGDSNQPQHF
CDR3 DNA: TGTGCCAGTAGAGGGACAGGTGATAGCAATCAGCCCCAGCATTTT
V gene: TRBV19
CDR3 length: 15
J gene: TRBJ1-5
clone size: .
D gene: TRBD1

CDR3 protein: CASSLGGTGGETQYF
CDR3 DNA: TGTGCCAGCAGCTTAGGGGGGACAGGCGGTGAGACCCAGTACTTC
V gene: TRBV7-8
CDR3 length: 15
J gene: TRBJ2-5
clone size: .
D gene: TRBD1

CDR3 protein: CASSQDRGETVNSGETQYF
CDR3 DNA: TGTGCCAGCAGCCAAGATCGAGGGGAAACGGTCAATTCTGGGGAGACCCAGTACTTC
V gene: TRBV3-1/TRBV3-2
CDR3 length: 19
J gene: TRBJ2-5
clone size: .
D gene: .

CDR3 protein: CARMAGINEKLFF
CDR3 DNA: TGTGCCCGCATGGCAGGTATAAATGAAAAACTGTTTTTT
V gene: TRBV6-4
CDR3 length: 13
J gene: TRBJ1-4
clone size: .
D gene: .

CDR3 protein: CASRRDRGTEQFF
CDR3 DNA: TGTGCCAGCAGAAGGGACAGGGGTACTGAGCAGTTCTTC
V gene: TRBV12-3/TRBV12-4
CDR3 length: 13
J gene: TRBJ2-1
clone size: .
D gene: TRBD1

CDR3 protein: CASSQEAGASGGYTF
CDR3 DNA: TGTGCCAGCAGCCAAGAGGCGGGGGCGTCGGGAGGCTACACCTTC
V gene: TRBV3-1/TRBV3-2
CDR3 length: 15
J gene: TRBJ1-2
clone size: .
D gene: .

CDR3 protein: CASSTGRGSTEAFF
CDR3 DNA: TGTGCCAGCAGTACAGGGAGGGGAAGCACTGAAGCTTTCTTT
V gene: TRBV6-4
CDR3 length: 14
J gene: TRBJ1-1
clone size: .
D gene: .

CDR3 protein: CASSQDRGDGYTF
CDR3 DNA: TGTGCCAGCAGCCAAGATCGGGGAGATGGCTACACCTTC
V gene: TRBV3-1/TRBV3-2
CDR3 length: 13
J gene: TRBJ1-2
clone size: .
D gene: .

CDR3 protein: CATSLRGQHGYTF
CDR3 DNA: TGTGCCACCTCCCTCAGGGGGCAACATGGCTACACCTTC
V gene: TRBV12-3/TRBV12-4
CDR3 length: 13
J gene: TRBJ1-2
clone size: .
D gene: TRBD1

CDR3 protein: CSTAGRARKETQYF
CDR3 DNA: TGCAGCACCGCCGGGCGGGCGAGGAAAGAGACCCAGTACTTC
V gene: TRBV29-1
CDR3 length: 14
J gene: TRBJ2-5
clone size: .
D gene: .

CDR3 protein: CASSESGTGAAPLRETQYF
CDR3 DNA: TGTGCCAGCAGTGAGTCAGGGACAGGGGCTGCCCCCCTCAGAGAGACCCAGTACTTC
V gene: TRBV6-1
CDR3 length: 19
J gene: TRBJ2-5
clone size: .
D gene: TRBD1

CDR3 protein: CARGRPQHF
CDR3 DNA: TGTGCCAGAGGGCGGCCCCAGCATTTT
V gene: TRBV6-4
CDR3 length: 9
J gene: TRBJ1-5
clone size: .
D gene: .

CDR3 protein: CASREADRFLNEQYF
CDR3 DNA: TGCGCCAGCAGGGAGGCCGACAGGTTTCTGAACGAGCAGTACTTC
V gene: TRBV10-2
CDR3 length: 15
J gene: TRBJ2-7
clone size: .
D gene: .

CDR3 protein: CAPPGTENIQYF
CDR3 DNA: TGCGCCCCCCCGGGGACAGAAAACATTCAGTACTTC
V gene: TRBV5-1
CDR3 length: 12
J gene: TRBJ2-4
clone size: .
D gene: TRBD1

CDR3 protein: CASSFSENTEAFF
CDR3 DNA: TGTGCCAGCAGCTTTTCGGAGAACACTGAAGCTTTCTTT
V gene: TRBV5-5
CDR3 length: 13
J gene: TRBJ1-1
clone size: .
D gene: .

CDR3 protein: CASSLVLARGYNEQFF
CDR3 DNA: TGCGCCAGCAGCTTGGTGCTAGCTCGAGGGTACAATGAGCAGTTCTTC
V gene: TRBV5-1
CDR3 length: 16
J gene: TRBJ2-1
clone size: .
D gene: .

CDR3 protein: CAWSLRGYNEQFF
CDR3 DNA: TGTGCCTGGAGTTTGAGGGGGTACAATGAGCAGTTCTTC
V gene: TRBV30
CDR3 length: 13
J gene: TRBJ2-1
clone size: .
D gene: .

CDR3 protein: CSGAGTVQETQYF
CDR3 DNA: TGCAGCGGCGCTGGGACAGTACAAGAGACCCAGTACTTC
V gene: TRBV29-1
CDR3 length: 13
J gene: TRBJ2-5
clone size: .
D gene: TRBD1

CDR3 protein: CASSEASTGHGYTF
CDR3 DNA: TGTGCCAGCAGTGAAGCGTCGACAGGGCATGGCTACACCTTC
V gene: TRBV6-1
CDR3 length: 14
J gene: TRBJ1-2
clone size: .
D gene: TRBD1

CDR3 protein: CASSGRDSQSLGEQFF
CDR3 DNA: TGTGCCAGCAGTGGACGGGACTCACAAAGCCTAGGTGAGCAGTTCTTC
V gene: TRBV2
CDR3 length: 16
J gene: TRBJ2-1
clone size: .
D gene: .

CDR3 protein: CASSPSGRGFAGELFF
CDR3 DNA: TGTGCCAGCAGCCCCAGCGGGAGGGGTTTTGCCGGGGAGCTGTTTTTT
V gene: TRBV9
CDR3 length: 16
J gene: TRBJ2-2
clone size: .
D gene: TRBD2

CDR3 protein: CASMGQFYEQYF
CDR3 DNA: TGTGCCAGCATGGGCCAGTTCTACGAGCAGTACTTC
V gene: TRBV2
CDR3 length: 12
J gene: TRBJ2-7
clone size: few
D gene: .

CDR3 protein: CASSPGRGKPMNTEAFF
CDR3 DNA: TGTGCCAGCAGCCCCGGCAGGGGCAAACCTATGAACACTGAAGCTTTCTTT
V gene: TRBV11-3
CDR3 length: 17
J gene: TRBJ1-1
clone size: .
D gene: .

CDR3 protein: CASSLGQGRHNEQFF
CDR3 DNA: TGTGCCAGCAGCTTAGGACAGGGGCGCCACAATGAGCAGTTCTTC
V gene: TRBV7-9
CDR3 length: 15
J gene: TRBJ2-1
clone size: .
D gene: TRBD1

CDR3 protein: CASSGQGTGEQYF
CDR3 DNA: TGTGCCAGTAGCGGACAGGGGACTGGCGAGCAGTACTTC
V gene: TRBV19
CDR3 length: 13
J gene: TRBJ2-7
clone size: .
D gene: TRBD1

CDR3 protein: CAISGTGDSYEQYF
CDR3 DNA: TGTGCCATCAGTGGGACGGGAGACTCCTACGAGCAGTACTTC
V gene: TRBV10-3
CDR3 length: 14
J gene: TRBJ2-7
clone size: .
D gene: .

CDR3 protein: CASSIGAGTDLNTEAFF
CDR3 DNA: TGTGCCAGTAGTATAGGTGCCGGGACAGATCTGAACACTGAAGCTTTCTTT
V gene: TRBV19
CDR3 length: 17
J gene: TRBJ1-1
clone size: .
D gene: TRBD1

CDR3 protein: CASSSGGGGGMGYEQYF
CDR3 DNA: TGTGCCAGCAGCTCCGGCGGTGGAGGTGGAATGGGCTACGAGCAGTACTTC
V gene: TRBV11-3
CDR3 length: 17
J gene: TRBJ2-7
clone size: .
D gene: .

CDR3 protein: CASSEAVLANTGELFF
CDR3 DNA: TGTGCCAGCAGTGAAGCGGTCCTAGCGAACACCGGGGAGCTGTTTTTT
V gene: TRBV6-1
CDR3 length: 16
J gene: TRBJ2-2
clone size: once
D gene: .

CDR3 protein: CASSYREGGTEAFF
CDR3 DNA: TGCGCCAGCAGCTACAGGGAAGGCGGCACTGAAGCTTTCTTT
V gene: TRBV5-1
CDR3 length: 14
J gene: TRBJ1-1
clone size: .
D gene: .

CDR3 protein: CASRQREYTEAFF
CDR3 DNA: TGTGCCAGCCGCCAGCGTGAGTACACTGAAGCTTTCTTT
V gene: TRBV25-1
CDR3 length: 13
J gene: TRBJ1-1
clone size: .
D gene: .

CDR3 protein: CASSPVSGGEQFF
CDR3 DNA: TGCGCCAGCAGCCCAGTATCAGGGGGTGAGCAGTTCTTC
V gene: TRBV10-1
CDR3 length: 13
J gene: TRBJ2-1
clone size: few
D gene: TRBD1

CDR3 protein: CSANWGDGYTF
CDR3 DNA: TGCAGTGCTAACTGGGGGGACGGCTACACCTTC
V gene: TRBV20-1
CDR3 length: 11
J gene: TRBJ1-2
clone size: few
D gene: .

CDR3 protein: CATSETGGGQPQHF
CDR3 DNA: TGTGCCACCAGTGAGACAGGGGGGGGGCAGCCCCAGCATTTT
V gene: TRBV24-1
CDR3 length: 14
J gene: TRBJ1-5
clone size: .
D gene: TRBD1

CDR3 protein: CASSIDLTPSYEQYF
CDR3 DNA: TGTGCCAGTAGTATAGACCTCACTCCTTCCTACGAGCAGTACTTC
V gene: TRBV19
CDR3 length: 15
J gene: TRBJ2-7
clone size: .
D gene: .

CDR3 protein: CASSQDRDDRGTDTQYF
CDR3 DNA: TGTGCCAGCAGCCAAGACCGGGACGACCGCGGCACAGATACGCAGTATTTT
V gene: TRBV3-1/TRBV3-2
CDR3 length: 17
J gene: TRBJ2-3
clone size: .
D gene: .

CDR3 protein: CASSLGTRAREQFF
CDR3 DNA: TGTGCCAGCAGTCTCGGGACTAGAGCGCGGGAGCAGTTCTTC
V gene: TRBV27
CDR3 length: 14
J gene: TRBJ2-1
clone size: .
D gene: TRBD2

CDR3 protein: CASSQDDRGNSPLHF
CDR3 DNA: TGTGCCAGCAGCCAAGATGACAGGGGGAATTCACCCCTCCACTTT
V gene: TRBV3-1/TRBV3-2
CDR3 length: 15
J gene: TRBJ1-6
clone size: .
D gene: TRBD1

CDR3 protein: CASSQVGQGGEAFF
CDR3 DNA: TGCGCCAGCAGCCAAGTGGGGCAGGGGGGGGAGGCTTTCTTT
V gene: TRBV4-1
CDR3 length: 14
J gene: TRBJ1-1
clone size: .
D gene: TRBD1

CDR3 protein: CASRRNLLAGGVNEQFF
CDR3 DNA: TGTGCCAGCAGACGAAACCTACTAGCGGGAGGGGTCAATGAGCAGTTCTTC
V gene: TRBV13
CDR3 length: 17
J gene: TRBJ2-1
clone size: .
D gene: TRBD2

CDR3 protein: CASSNRDRGFKNIQYF
CDR3 DNA: TGTGCCAGCAGCAACCGGGACAGGGGATTCAAAAACATTCAGTACTTC
V gene: TRBV9
CDR3 length: 16
J gene: TRBJ2-4
clone size: .
D gene: TRBD1

CDR3 protein: CASGGRGHQPQHF
CDR3 DNA: TGTGCCAGCGGGGGGAGGGGGCATCAGCCCCAGCATTTT
V gene: TRBV7-9
CDR3 length: 13
J gene: TRBJ1-5
clone size: .
D gene: TRBD1

CDR3 protein: CASSATGTGVNQPQHF
CDR3 DNA: TGTGCCAGCAGTGCCACCGGGACAGGGGTCAATCAGCCCCAGCATTTT
V gene: TRBV6-1
CDR3 length: 16
J gene: TRBJ1-5
clone size: few
D gene: TRBD1